Included here is one T cell receptor beta chain sequence, with context. The antigen remains undetermined. Germline V lookup: CDR1 LGHNA, CDR2 YSLEER. V lost 0 bases, J lost 5 bases, and 9 bases stayed unmatched. CDR3 length: 17 residues. These data originate in a study of CD8+ T cells in alopecia areata. As for the study in general: For the treated group, dosing was oral tofacitinib at 5 to 10 mg twice daily. Study-wide results and caveats: There was only one nonresponder, so it was unclear how baseline CD8+ expansion relates to response. For lesional scalp, especially alopecia totalis/universalis, clonality was higher than in normal scalp.

cDNA prepared by RNA extraction and subsequent reverse transcription served as the template for sequencing. TCRdb's table, derived via immunoSEQ multiplex PCR, lists solely in-frame clones and lacks some. The sample yields roughly 190,000 clones, 60% seen once. Treatment given: oral pan-JAK inhibitor, 5-10 mg twice daily. The starting material was CD4+ T cells sorted from blood, obtained at week 24, from a patient treated with tofacitinib. The TCR comes from a human donor with alopecia areata. The chain is built from TRBV4-3 and TRBJ2-5, with TRBD2 matching over 10 bases. The CDR3 region has the DNA TGCGCCAGCAGCCAAGATCCCAGCGGGGGGGCCATTGAGACCCAGTACTTC. Encoded protein: CASSQDPSGGAIETQYF.